The clone carrying this T cell receptor beta chain was seen once. As yet, its antigen is unknown. The sample comes from a study of CD8+ T cells in alopecia areata. Documented treatment: oral pan-JAK inhibitor, 5-10 mg twice daily. Germline V gene lookup returns CDR1 SGHNT and CDR2 YENEEA. Trimming stripped 0 bases from V and 7 bases from J, with 11 bases between. There are 14 residues in the CDR3. cDNA reverse transcribed from extracted RNA served as the sequencing template. The protocol was immunoSEQ multiplex PCR, while the TCRdb copy is restricted to in-frame clones and leaves out a portion. The data show fewer than 350,000 clones, nearly 60% seen once. General study results and limits: Given one nonresponder, whether baseline CD8+ expansion relates to response remains uncertain.

Specimen: CD4+ T cells sorted from blood, collected at week 24, from a patient treated with tofacitinib. The sequence derives from a human donor with alopecia areata. This chain connects TRBV11-3 to TRBJ2-3; D might be TRBD1 (5 bases). The CDR3 DNA reads as TGTGCCAGCAGCTTAGAGGGCGGACAAAATACGCAGTATTTT. As protein: CASSLEGGQNTQYF.